This entry lists 28 T cell receptor beta chains sequenced from one sample in a study of breast tumors, draining lymph nodes, adjacent tissues. Samples came from axillary lymph nodes draining the breast cancer. MiXCR was run by TCRdb on the multiplex PCR reads, yielding one entry per CDR3 protein. The table has 84,000 or so distinct CDR3 sequences, approximately 29% seen once. Sequencing input: axillary lymph node tissue. The receptors were sampled from a female donor with breast cancer. Some clones in this sample may be carry-over from other donors' samples.

This chain joins TRBV10-3 and TRBJ1-1, with 7 bases identical to TRBD1. The CDR3 has 13 amino acids. Germline values: CDR1 ENHRY, CDR2 SYGVKD. Trimming at V came to 8 bases and at J to 5 bases, leaving 8 bases not matched to a gene. CDR3 loop: CAIDRAAGTEAFF. DNA for the CDR3: TGTGCCATCGACAGGGCCGCCGGGACTGAAGCTTTCTTT.

In this sample, this clonotype turned up many times. This sequence joins TRBV11-2 and TRBJ2-1; TRBD2 agrees at 15 bases. With 5 bases clipped from V and 8 bases from J, the junction kept 10 bases outside the gene matches. Germline V gene sequence: CDR1 SGHAT, CDR2 FQNNGV. This CDR3 contains 17 residues. CDR3 in DNA: TGTGCCAGCAGCCACGGACTAGCGGGAGGGTATTATGATGAGCAGTTCTTC. It is translated as CASSHGLAGGYYDEQFF.

This clonotype was counted ten times or more. The chain recombines TRBV5-6 with TRBJ2-5; TRBD1 agrees at 7 bases. This CDR3 region has 17 residues. Per germline, CDR1 SGHDT and CDR2 YYEEEE. V lost 2 bases, J lost 4 bases, and 14 bases stayed unmatched. CDR3 in amino acids: CASSFRGPGSGLETQYF. For the CDR3, the DNA is TGTGCCAGCAGCTTTAGGGGGCCTGGGTCCGGATTAGAGACCCAGTACTTC.

There are many counts of this clonotype. V is TRBV2 and J is TRBJ2-3; D gene uncertain. Germline V lookup: CDR1 SNHLY, CDR2 FYNNEI. The CDR3 runs 12 residues. The ends were cut back, 7 bases at V and 0 bases at J, with 5 bases in the middle. CDR3 coding DNA: TGTGCCAGCACCTTTAGCACAGATACGCAGTATTTT. It codes for CASTFSTDTQYF. Filled out from reference TRBV2 and TRBJ2-3, the complete variable domain reads EPEVTQTPSHQVTQMGQEVILRCVPISNHLYFYWYRQILGQKVEFLVSFYNNEISEKSEIFDDQFSVERPDGSNFTLKIRSTKLEDSAMYFCASTFSTDTQYFGPGTRLTVL.

This clonotype was seen only once. V is TRBV20-1 and J is TRBJ2-5, with a tentative D call TRBD2 (5 bases). Germline CDR1 and CDR2: DFQATT and SNEGSKA (reference sequence). Trimming removed 1 base from V and 4 bases from J, with 10 bases in between. The CDR3 totals 13 residues. Here the CDR3 DNA reads TGCAGTGCTAGAGCCCGGGGAGCAGAGACCCAGTACTTC. It specifies CSARARGAETQYF.

As regards this clonotype: The limits of the CDR3 on the DNA are not certain, so only TCRdb's listed CDR3 is given. The chain uses TRBV7-9 and TRBJ1-1; the D call in the table, TRBD1, was not verified against the DNA. CDR1 and CDR2 (germline): SEHNR, FQNEAQ (reference sequence). The CDR3 numbers 21 amino acids, ends counted. CDR3 amino acids: CASSFYICSALGGDLNTEAFF.

This clonotype has ten or more counts. The chain couples TRBV2 to TRBJ2-7, with unresolved D. The CDR3 has 13 residues. Germline CDR1 SNHLY, CDR2 FYNNEI. V was pared by 2 bases and J by 0 bases, with 5 bases between. CDR3 DNA: TGTGCCAGCAGTGAACCCAGCTCCTACGAGCAGTACTTC. Translation: CASSEPSSYEQYF.

This clonotype was picked up a small number of times. The chain employs TRBV4-1 and TRBJ1-1; D gene unclear. V was clipped by 5 bases and J by 1 base, with 8 bases between them. The V gene's germline CDR1 is MGHRA and CDR2 YSYEKL. The CDR3 totals 13 residues. DNA of the CDR3: TGCGCCAGCAGCTCCCAGCAGAACACTGAAGCTTTCTTT. Protein product: CASSSQQNTEAFF.

This clonotype was seen many times. The rearrangement links TRBV5-6 to TRBJ1-5; D is unclear. The germline V and J ends were trimmed by 4 bases and 2 bases, with 16 bases remaining between them. Germline CDR1 and CDR2: SGHDT and YYEEEE. The CDR3 totals 16 residues. CDR3 bases: TGTGCCAGCAGCCGGACCTTTCTTGGGGGCAATCAGCCCCAGCATTTT. It yields the protein CASSRTFLGGNQPQHF.

A word on this clonotype: Germline is not matched at one junction end, which may reflect a read error. The chain combines TRBV29-1 with TRBJ2-3, with D perhaps matching TRBD1 or TRBD2 (5 bases each). The CDR3 runs to 14 residues. CDR1 is SQVTM, CDR2 ANQGSEA, per germline. CDR3 nucleotide sequence: TGCAGTGTTGGGGCGGGCGGAGGAACAGATACGCAGTATTTT. This sequence encodes CSVGAGGGTDTQYF.

Many counts were recorded for this clonotype. V is TRBV27 and J is TRBJ1-4; possibly TRBD1 for D (6 bases). This CDR3 comprises 15 residues. CDR1 and CDR2 (germline): MNHEY, SMNVEV (reference sequence). V lost 6 bases, J lost 3 bases, and 14 bases lay in between. CDR3 sequence: CASSMRGGSNEKLFF. CDR3 sequence (DNA): TGTGCCAGCAGCATGAGGGGGGGATCTAATGAAAAACTGTTTTTT.

The rearrangement links TRBV7-9 to TRBJ2-1, with TRBD1 identical over 7 bases. The CDR3 has 18 residues. Unmatched junction bases numbered 14, after V lost 1 base and J lost 5 bases. Germline CDR1 is SEHNR and CDR2 is FQNEAQ (reference sequence). The CDR3 DNA reads TGTGCCAGCAGCTTAGGAACCGGGAACAGGGGCCAAGACAATGAGCAGTTCTTC. Residues: CASSLGTGNRGQDNEQFF.

This clonotype was detected ten times or more. A read error is possible here, since a much larger clone lies one base away. This chain connects TRBV20-1 to TRBJ2-7; D could derive from TRBD1 or TRBD2 (5 bases each). Germline CDR1 DFQATT, CDR2 SNEGSKA (reference sequence). The germline V and J ends were trimmed by 4 bases and 2 bases, with 18 bases remaining between them. The CDR3 sequence is 15 residues long. The CDR3 nucleotides are TGCAGTGCTACCGGGACGGCTGGCGGTGCCTACGAGCAGTACTTC. It translates to CSATGTAGGAYEQYF.

CDR3 DNA sequence: TGTGCCAGCAGTTCGCCCGGGACACAGCTTGGCTACACCTTC. As protein: CASSSPGTQLGYTF. The chain recombines TRBV28 with TRBJ1-2, with a weak D call TRBD1 (6 bases). The V end lost 4 bases, the J end lost 7 bases, and 16 bases lay between the germline ends. The CDR3 loop spans 14 amino acids. Germline V lookup: CDR1 MDHEN, CDR2 SYDVKM.

This clonotype was observed at least ten times. The chain is built from TRBV7-9 and TRBJ1-1; tentatively, D is TRBD1 (5 bases). Germline V gene data show CDR1 as SEHNR and CDR2 as FQNEAQ (reference sequence). The CDR3 covers 12 residues. Between the trimmed V and J ends, which lost 4 bases and 6 bases, there was a span of 9 bases. The CDR3 loop is CASSSRGPEAFF. The CDR3 DNA reads as TGTGCCAGCAGCTCGAGGGGCCCTGAAGCTTTCTTT.

Many counts were recorded for this clonotype. The CDR3 region is CASSLTGLAVRGDTQYF. For the CDR3, the DNA is TGTGCCAGCAGCCTTACGGGTCTAGCGGTGCGGGGAGATACGCAGTATTTT. The chain has TRBV7-8 and TRBJ2-3; 7 bases align to TRBD2. V lost 5 bases and J lost 5; bases outside the gene matches: 16. Germline CDR1 is SGHVS and CDR2 is FQNEAQ. CDR3 length: 17 amino acids. Looking up the rest from reference TRBV7-8 and TRBJ2-3 gives the full variable domain: GAGVSQSPRYKVAKRGQDVALRCDPISGHVSLFWYQQALGQGPEFLTYFQNEAQLDKSGLPSDRFFAERPEGSVSTLKIQRTQQEDSAVYLCASSLTGLAVRGDTQYFGPGTRLTVL.

This clonotype was observed at least ten times. The V gene is TRBV28, the J gene TRBJ2-7; TRBD2 aligns across 9 bases. Germline CDR1 and CDR2: MDHEN and SYDVKM. This CDR3 has 15 amino acids. Trimming cost V 5 bases and J 1 base; bases outside gene matches: 6. The CDR3 protein is CASSRTSVPSYEQYF. Here the CDR3 DNA reads TGTGCCAGCAGTAGGACTAGCGTCCCTTCCTACGAGCAGTACTTC.

This clonotype appeared many times. This sequence may be a read error, since a much larger clone differs from it by one base. The rearrangement joins TRBV20-1 to TRBJ2-5; TRBD1 aligns across 8 bases. This CDR3 has 13 residues. CDR1 DFQATT and CDR2 SNEGSKA come from the germline V gene (reference sequence). In DNA form, the CDR3 reads TGCAGTGCTACAGGGGGCTCCCAAGAGGCCCAGTACTTC. Its translation: CSATGGSQEAQYF.

This clonotype was counted between two and nine times. One base away lies a much larger clone, so this may be a sequencing read error. The J gene is TRBJ2-7, the V gene TRBV6-2 or TRBV6-3; the match to TRBD2 covers 7 bases. V dropped 8 bases and J dropped 0; count of bases not matched to a gene: 10. Germline CDR1 reads MNHEY; CDR2 reads SVGEGT. This CDR3 is built from 15 residues. The CDR3 spells CASAHVSGNSYEQYF. CDR3 in DNA: TGTGCCAGCGCCCATGTAAGCGGGAACTCCTACGAGCAGTACTTC.

This clonotype showed up many times. The V gene is TRBV19, the J gene TRBJ2-7; TRBD2 aligns across 13 bases. V was clipped by 7 bases and J by 2 bases; unmatched bases: 23. Per germline, CDR1 LNHDA and CDR2 SQIVND (reference sequence). The CDR3 runs to 21 residues. The CDR3 DNA reads as TGTGCCAGTATCTTCCGAACACCCGGACTAGCGGGAGTACGGGGGGCCTACGAGCAGTACTTC. Protein product: CASIFRTPGLAGVRGAYEQYF.

This clonotype appeared many times. This chain links TRBV19 with TRBJ1-4; TRBD1 is a possible D gene (6 bases). CDR1 is LNHDA, CDR2 SQIVND, per germline (reference sequence). V was cut by 5 bases and J by 7 bases, with 14 bases left in between. The CDR3 is 14 amino acids. CDR3 region: CASSSTGQSEKLFF. DNA of the CDR3: TGTGCCAGTAGTTCGACAGGTCAGAGTGAAAAACTGTTTTTT.

J is TRBJ2-1 and V is TRBV6-2 or TRBV6-3; D call uncertain. The CDR3 sequence is 13 residues long. Germline CDR1 is MNHEY and CDR2 is SVGEGT. V was shortened by 7 bases and J by 4 bases, with 11 bases between the two germline ends. CDR3 bases: TGTGCCAGCATCGACGGGTTTTACAATGAGCAGTTCTTC. The encoded protein is CASIDGFYNEQFF.

This clonotype was detected ten times or more. This chain links TRBV20-1 with TRBJ2-1, with D unresolved. Trimming removed 3 bases at V and 9 bases at J, with 12 bases between. The germline gives CDR1 DFQATT, CDR2 SNEGSKA (reference sequence). The CDR3 runs to 12 residues. This chain's CDR3 is CSASERNREQFF. CDR3 DNA sequence: TGCAGTGCTAGCGAGAGGAACCGTGAGCAGTTCTTC.

This clonotype came up many times. The chain has TRBV29-1 and TRBJ2-7, with 7 bases lining up with TRBD1. Germline assignment: CDR1 SQVTM and CDR2 ANQGSEA. The CDR3 extends over 13 amino acids. The ends lost 4 bases at V and 5 bases at J; junction bases unmatched: 8. This chain's CDR3 is CSVADRVADEQYF. CDR3 sequence (DNA): TGCAGCGTTGCCGACAGGGTTGCGGACGAGCAGTACTTC.

This clonotype has at least ten counts. The rearrangement uses TRBV7-6 and TRBJ1-1, with D perhaps TRBD1 (5 bases). Trimming left V 8 bases short and J 1 base short, with 11 bases between. Germline CDR1 reads SGHVS; CDR2 reads FNYEAQ. CDR3 length equals 13 residues. The DNA for the CDR3 is TGTGCCAGCCGGTCGGGGGAGAACACTGAAGCTTTCTTT. It translates to CASRSGENTEAFF.

This clonotype occurred many times. This rearrangement joins TRBV7-9 to TRBJ2-2; D possibly corresponds to TRBD2 (5 bases). The V and J ends lost 8 bases and 2 bases respectively, with 9 bases between them. CDR3 length: 13 residues. Germline V gives CDR1 SEHNR, CDR2 FQNEAQ (reference sequence). The CDR3 DNA is TGTGCCAGCGCGGGTTTTAACACCGGGGAGCTGTTTTTT. Its translation is CASAGFNTGELFF.

The CDR3, as DNA: TGTGCCGGTCCACTAGGCCTCTCTGGAAACACCATATATTTT. Translating gives CAGPLGLSGNTIYF. The chain is built from TRBV7-9 and TRBJ1-3; D unresolved. The CDR3 spans 14 residues. V gave up 11 bases and J gave up 0 bases, with 14 bases separating them. Germline CDR1 is SEHNR and CDR2 is FQNEAQ (reference sequence).

As concerns this clonotype: No conserved phenylalanine or tryptophan is present at the end of the CDR3, so a read error is the likely explanation. The chain joins TRBV6-5 to TRBJ1-1, with D uncertain. Germline CDR1 is MNHEY and CDR2 is SVGAGI. Deletions cut 8 bases from V and 2 bases from J, with 18 bases between. This CDR3 is built from 15 residues. CDR3 protein: CASGRRRGLNTEAFV. The CDR3 DNA is TGTGCCAGCGGTCGCCGACGAGGACTAAACACTGAAGCTTTCGTT.